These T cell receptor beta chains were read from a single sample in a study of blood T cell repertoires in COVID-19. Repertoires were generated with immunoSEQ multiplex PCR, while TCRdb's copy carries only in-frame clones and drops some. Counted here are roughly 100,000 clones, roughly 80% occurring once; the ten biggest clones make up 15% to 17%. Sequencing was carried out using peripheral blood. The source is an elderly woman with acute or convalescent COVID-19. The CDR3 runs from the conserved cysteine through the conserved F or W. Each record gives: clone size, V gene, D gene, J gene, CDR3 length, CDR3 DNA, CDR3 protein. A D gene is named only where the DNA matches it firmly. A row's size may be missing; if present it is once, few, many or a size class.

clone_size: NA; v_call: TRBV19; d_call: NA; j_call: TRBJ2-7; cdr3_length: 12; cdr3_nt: TGTGCCAGTAGTTCGCCAGGGTACGAGCAGTACTTC; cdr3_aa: CASSSPGYEQYF
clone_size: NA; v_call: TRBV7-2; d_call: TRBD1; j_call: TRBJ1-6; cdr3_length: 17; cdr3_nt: TGTGCCAGCAGCTATATCCTATCCGGGACAGCCCGTTTTCCCCTCCACTTT; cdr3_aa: CASSYILSGTARFPLHF
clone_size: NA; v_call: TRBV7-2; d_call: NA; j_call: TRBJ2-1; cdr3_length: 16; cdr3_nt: TGTGCCAGCAGCTTAGGGCTAGCGTCTACCTACAATGAGCAGTTCTTC; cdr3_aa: CASSLGLASTYNEQFF
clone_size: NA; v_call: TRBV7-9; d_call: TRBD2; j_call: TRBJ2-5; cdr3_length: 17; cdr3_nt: TGTGCCAGCAGCTTAGAACTGCGCGGGAGGTTCCAAGAGACCCAGTACTTC; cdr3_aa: CASSLELRGRFQETQYF
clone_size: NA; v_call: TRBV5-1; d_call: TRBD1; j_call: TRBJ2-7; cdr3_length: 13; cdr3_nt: TGCGCCAGCCGAACAGGGGTCGCATACGAGCAGTACTTC; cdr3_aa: CASRTGVAYEQYF
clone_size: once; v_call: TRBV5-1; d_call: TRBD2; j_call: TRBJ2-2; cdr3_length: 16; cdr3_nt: TGCGCCAGCAGCTTGGGCCTAGCGGGAGGTACCGGGGAGCTGTTTTTT; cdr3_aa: CASSLGLAGGTGELFF
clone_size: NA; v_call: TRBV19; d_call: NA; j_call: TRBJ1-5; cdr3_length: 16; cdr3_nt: TGTGCCTCGAGTATGGGGGGGCAGGGAGTCCATCAGCCCCAGCATTTT; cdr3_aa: CASSMGGQGVHQPQHF
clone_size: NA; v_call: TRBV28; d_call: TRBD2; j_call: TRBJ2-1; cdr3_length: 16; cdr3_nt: TGTGCCAGCAGTTACCCCGCACCAGCGGGGTACAATGAGCAGTTCTTC; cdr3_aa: CASSYPAPAGYNEQFF
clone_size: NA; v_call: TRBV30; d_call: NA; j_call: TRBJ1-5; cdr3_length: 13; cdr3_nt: TGTGCCTGGAGAGACAGGAGCGATCAGCCCCAGCATTTT; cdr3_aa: CAWRDRSDQPQHF
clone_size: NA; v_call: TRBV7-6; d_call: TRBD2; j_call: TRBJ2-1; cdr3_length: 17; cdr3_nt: TGTGCCAGCAGCCGACTGGGACTAGCGGGAGACTACAATGAGCAGTTCTTC; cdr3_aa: CASSRLGLAGDYNEQFF
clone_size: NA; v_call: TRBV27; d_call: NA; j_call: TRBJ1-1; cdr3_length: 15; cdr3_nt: TGTGCCAGCAGACCCCTAGGTTCCGGGAACACTGAAGCTTTCTTT; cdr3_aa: CASRPLGSGNTEAFF
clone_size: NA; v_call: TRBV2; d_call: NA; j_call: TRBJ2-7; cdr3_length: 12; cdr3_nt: TGTGCCAGCAGTGAAGCCCGAGTCGAGCAGTACTTC; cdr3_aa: CASSEARVEQYF
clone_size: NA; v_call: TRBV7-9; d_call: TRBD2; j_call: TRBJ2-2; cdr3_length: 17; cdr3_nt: TGTGCCAGCAGCTTAGCGCGGGGGACGGTAAACACCGGGGAGCTGTTTTTT; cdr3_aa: CASSLARGTVNTGELFF
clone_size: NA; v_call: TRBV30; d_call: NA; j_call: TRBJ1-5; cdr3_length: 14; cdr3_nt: TGTGCCTGGAGCCCTGGTTCGCAGAATCAGCCCCAGCATTTT; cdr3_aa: CAWSPGSQNQPQHF
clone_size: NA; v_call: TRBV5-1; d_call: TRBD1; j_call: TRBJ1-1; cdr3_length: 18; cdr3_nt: TGCGCCAGCAGCTTAGCAGGACAGGGAGGAAGGGTGAACACTGAAGCTTTCTTT; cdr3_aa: CASSLAGQGGRVNTEAFF
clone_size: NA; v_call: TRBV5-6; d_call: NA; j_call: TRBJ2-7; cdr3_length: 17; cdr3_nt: TGTGCCAGCAGCTTAGCCCCTTTCGCGCCGAGCTCCTACGAGCAGTACTTC; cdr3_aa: CASSLAPFAPSSYEQYF
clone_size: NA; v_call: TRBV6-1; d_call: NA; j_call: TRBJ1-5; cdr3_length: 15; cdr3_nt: TGTGCCAGCAGTGAAGGTAGGACAGACAATCAGCCCCAGCATTTT; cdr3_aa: CASSEGRTDNQPQHF
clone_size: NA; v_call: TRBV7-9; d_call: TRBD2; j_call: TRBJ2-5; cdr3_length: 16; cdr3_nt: TGTGCCAGCAGCTTAGGGACTAGCGGGAGGGAAGAGACCCAGTACTTC; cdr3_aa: CASSLGTSGREETQYF
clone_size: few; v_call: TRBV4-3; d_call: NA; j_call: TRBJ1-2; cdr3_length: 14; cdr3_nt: TGCGCCAGCAGCCAAGTCCCGGGGGACTATGGCTACACCTTC; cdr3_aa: CASSQVPGDYGYTF
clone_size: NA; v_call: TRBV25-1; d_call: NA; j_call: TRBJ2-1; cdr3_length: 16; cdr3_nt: TGTGCCAGCAGTGAATACGGGGGAAAGGTCTACAATGAGCAGTTCTTC; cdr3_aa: CASSEYGGKVYNEQFF
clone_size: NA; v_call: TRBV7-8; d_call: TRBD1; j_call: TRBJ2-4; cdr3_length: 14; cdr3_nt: TGTGCCAGCAGCTCCCGGGACAGGGGGCAGAAGGTTTACTTC; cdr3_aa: CASSSRDRGQKVYF
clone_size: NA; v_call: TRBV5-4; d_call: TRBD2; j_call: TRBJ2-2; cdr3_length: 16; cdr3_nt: TGTGCCAGCAGCTTCGGACTAGCGGGAAACACCGGGGAGCTGTTTTTT; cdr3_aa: CASSFGLAGNTGELFF
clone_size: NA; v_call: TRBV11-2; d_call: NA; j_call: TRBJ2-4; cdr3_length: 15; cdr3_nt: TGTGCCAGCAGCCCTCCCCGGAACGCTCCGGGAATTCAGTACTTC; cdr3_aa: CASSPPRNAPGIQYF
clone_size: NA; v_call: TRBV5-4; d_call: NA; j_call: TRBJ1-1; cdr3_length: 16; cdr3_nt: TGTGCCAGCAGCGTATTAGGGGCCTTCCGGGAGGCTGAAGCTTTCTTT; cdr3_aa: CASSVLGAFREAEAFF
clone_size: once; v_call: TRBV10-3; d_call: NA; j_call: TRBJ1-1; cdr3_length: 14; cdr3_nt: TGTGCCATCAGTGAGGGAGAGATGAACACTGAAGCTTTCTTT; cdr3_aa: CAISEGEMNTEAFF
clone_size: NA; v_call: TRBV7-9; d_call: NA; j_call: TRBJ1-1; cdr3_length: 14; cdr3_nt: TGTGCCAGCAGCTTACTTGGGAGGAACACTGAAGCTTTCTTT; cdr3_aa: CASSLLGRNTEAFF